The T cell receptor (beta chain) described here comes from a study of blood T cell repertoires in COVID-19 (dated by TCRdb to 2018 to 2020). For context, the study as a whole: Samples from collaborators originated in the United States, Italy and Spain and spanned both the acute and convalescent phases of COVID-19. The material from the prospective study consisted of cDNA or gDNA derived from T cells, B-cell-depleted T cells, or PBMCs. Deeply sampled blood TCRbeta repertoires from subjects exposed to, actively infected with, or recovered from COVID-19 were included in the dataset. The repertoires were made available in a free public database intended to serve as a resource for research on the immune response to SARS-CoV-2. Samples were obtained from the ongoing ImmuneRACE study (first 160 participants) and from over 1,000 subjects provided by 6 global collaborators. Sample metadata almost always included a de-identified subject ID, COVID-19 status, age in years and sex. HLA class I and class II types, where available, came from metadata supplied by the sample provider rather than from assay-based typing. Beyond this particular receptor, the publication reports: The amount of clinical and demographic metadata varied by source and participant and was provided uncurated.

In the case of this clone: The clone's antigen remains unknown. Base qualities were left out, and no much larger clone turns up one base away.

Reading from cysteine to phenylalanine, the CDR3 counts 14 amino acids. The read is trimmed to its CDR3 DNA, 42 bases read in frame from base 1. Taken from the germline V gene (reference sequence), the CDR1 and CDR2 loops are SGHKS and YYEKEE. Relative to germline, V is 0 bases shorter and J is 4 bases shorter, with 11 bases between their ends. Samples from volunteer blood donors who had recovered from COVID-19 were contributed by a second Seattle source. Whole blood was collected in K2EDTA tubes by collaborating institutions according to the institutions' own protocols. For TCRbeta analysis, collaborators shipped samples in one of three forms: frozen whole blood, isolated PBMCs, or DNA extracted from either of those sample types. TCRbeta CDR3 regions were amplified from genomic DNA by means of the immunoSEQ Assay, a bias-controlled multiplex PCR. In the source study's methods: The number of nucleated cells in each sample was estimated from the amplification of reference gene primers within the assay. To quantify the absolute abundance of each unique TCRbeta CDR3 rearrangement, sequence reads were collapsed and filtered. For each sample, productive Simpson clonality was calculated by taking the square root of Simpson's diversity index across productive rearrangements. TCRdb took this table from immuneACCESS and kept in-frame rearrangements with V and J called. Such tables lack part of the clones; where checked against another copy, unresolved V genes explain under half of the gap, and the rest is unexplained. That table supplies the V and J calls and clone size; D and trimming were determined from the DNA. This sample holds about 220,000 clones; around 87% were observed only once. The ten top clones hold approximately 3% of the sample.

The chain links TRBV5-5 with TRBJ2-7, with an unclear D gene assignment. Material for sequencing was peripheral blood. The receptor was isolated from a woman under 40 who had recovered from COVID-19. The nucleotide sequence reads TGTGCCAGCAGCTTGGCGGCAGGCCTGTACGAGCAGTACTTC. This is translated as CASSLAAGLYEQYF.